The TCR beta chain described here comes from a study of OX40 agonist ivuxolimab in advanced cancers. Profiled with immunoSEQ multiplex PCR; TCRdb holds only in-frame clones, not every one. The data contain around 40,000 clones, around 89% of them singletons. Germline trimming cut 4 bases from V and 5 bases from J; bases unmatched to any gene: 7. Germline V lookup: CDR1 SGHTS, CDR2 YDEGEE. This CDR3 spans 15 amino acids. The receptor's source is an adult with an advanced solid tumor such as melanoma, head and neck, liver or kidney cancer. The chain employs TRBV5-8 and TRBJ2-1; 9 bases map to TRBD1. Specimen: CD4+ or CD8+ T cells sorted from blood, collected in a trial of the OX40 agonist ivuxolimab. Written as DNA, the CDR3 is TGTGCCAGCAGCCAGGGACAGGGTGCCCACAATGAGCAGTTCTTC. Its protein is CASSQGQGAHNEQFF.